What follows are 6 T cell receptor beta chains derived from one specimen sequenced in a study of T cell responses to AZD1222 COVID-19 vaccine. Clones were read by immunoSEQ multiplex PCR, and TCRdb kept only the in-frame ones, dropping some. The data show approximately 160,000 clones, around 88% seen once. Material: peripheral blood, obtained on day 0 of AZD1222 vaccination. These receptors all come from an adult in good health.

The V gene is TRBV7-2, the J gene TRBJ1-1; 7 nucleotides line up with TRBD1. The germline V gene has CDR1 SGHTA and CDR2 FQGNSA. There are 14 residues in the CDR3. V lost 4 bases and J lost 1; bases outside the gene matches: 3. In DNA, the CDR3 is TGTGCCAGCAGCTACAGGACAGGGAACACTGAAGCTTTCTTT. Its protein is CASSYRTGNTEAFF.

The V and J genes are TRBV9 and TRBJ2-1, with TRBD2 matching 12 bases. Germline CDR1 and CDR2: SGDLS and YYNGEE. V was clipped by 3 bases and J by 8 bases; unmatched bases: 9. This CDR3 is 16 amino acids long. Here the CDR3 DNA reads TGTGCCAGCAGCGCCGGACTAGCGGGAATAGGGGATGAGCAGTTCTTC. Its translation is CASSAGLAGIGDEQFF.

On this clone itself: Distinct nucleotide sequences in the sample also encode this CDR3. The chain carries TRBV7-2 and TRBJ1-5; the D gene is possibly TRBD1 (5 bases). The CDR3 totals 15 residues. Germline V gives CDR1 SGHTA, CDR2 FQGNSA. V shed 3 bases and J shed 2 bases, with 11 bases lying between them. In DNA, the CDR3 is TGTGCCAGCAGCTTGGGAGGGACGGGCAATCAGCCCCAGCATTTT. Amino acids: CASSLGGTGNQPQHF. Looking up the rest from reference TRBV7-2 and TRBJ1-5 gives the full variable domain: GAGVSQSPSNKVTEKGKDVELRCDPISGHTALYWYRQSLGQGLEFLIYFQGNSAPDKSGLPSDRFSAERTGGSVSTLTIQRTQQEDSAVYLCASSLGGTGNQPQHFGDGTRLSIL.

The chain is built from TRBV7-2 and TRBJ2-7, with 9 bases aligning to TRBD2. V lost 2 bases and J lost 2; bases outside the gene matches: 4. There are 15 residues in the CDR3. Germline CDR1 is SGHTA and CDR2 is FQGNSA. This CDR3 reads CASSLSSGVPYEQYF. The CDR3 nucleotides are TGTGCCAGCAGCTTATCTAGCGGGGTACCCTACGAGCAGTACTTC.

CDR3 loop: CASRPGGRYGYTF. CDR3 nucleotide sequence: TGTGCCAGCAGACCTGGAGGGAGATATGGCTACACCTTC. The chain joins TRBV7-9 to TRBJ1-2; D not certain. V was cut by 6 bases and J by 5 bases, with 13 bases left in between. Germline V gives CDR1 SEHNR, CDR2 FQNEAQ (reference sequence). The CDR3 is 13 residues long.

V and J are TRBV19 and TRBJ1-4; D unclear. This CDR3 is 14 amino acids long. V was trimmed by 3 bases and J by 10 bases, leaving 15 bases between them. Germline V gene sequence: CDR1 LNHDA, CDR2 SQIVND (reference sequence). DNA for the CDR3: TGTGCCAGTAGTATCTCTCCGGGAAGCTTAAAACTGTTTTTT. Amino acids: CASSISPGSLKLFF.